The rows below give T cell receptor beta chains drawn from one sample of a study of identical twins. Via MiXCR, TCRdb re-called the 5' RACE reads, giving one row per CDR3 protein. The sample comprises around 1.7 million distinct CDR3 sequences, roughly 35% of which are singletons, and about 0.3% rests with the top ten. Sequenced sample: cord blood. These receptors all come from a newborn girl in good health. CDR3s include the opening cysteine and the closing phenylalanine or tryptophan. A D gene is named only where the DNA matches it firmly. The listing skips clone size in some rows; elsewhere it reads once, few, many or a size class.

>TRBJ2-1|TRBD2|.|TRBV20-1
TGCAGTGCCACTAGCGGGGCCCCTTCCTACAATGAGCAGTTCTTC
CSATSGAPSYNEQFF
>TRBJ2-3|TRBD2|.|TRBV19
TGTGCCAGTAGTATAGAGCGGGGGGGCACAGATACGCAGTATTTT
CASSIERGGTDTQYF
>TRBJ2-4|.|.|TRBV4-2
TGTGCCAGCAGCCAGGTGGAGCGGAGTGGGGCCAAAAACATTCAGTACTTC
CASSQVERSGAKNIQYF
>TRBJ2-5|TRBD2|many|TRBV6-5
TGTGCCAGCAGTTACTCGGGACTAGCGGGAGAGACCCAGTACTTC
CASSYSGLAGETQYF
>TRBJ1-1|.|.|TRBV28
TGTGCCAGCAGTCCCCCAGGGTGGGGCACTGAAGCTTTCTTT
CASSPPGWGTEAFF
>TRBJ1-1|.|.|TRBV4-1
TGCGCCAGCATTCGGACAGTTACTGAAGCTTTCTTT
CASIRTVTEAFF
>TRBJ2-1|.|few|TRBV6-2/TRBV6-3
TGTGCCAGCAGTTACGTCGCGGGCTCCTACAATGAGCAGTTCTTC
CASSYVAGSYNEQFF
>TRBJ1-2|.|.|TRBV6-6
TGTGCCAGCAGTTACGCAAGGGGGGAGGGATATGGTGGCTACACCTTC
CASSYARGEGYGGYTF
>TRBJ1-4|.|.|TRBV28
TGTGCCAGCAGTCTGATGCCTGCAACTAATGAAAAACTGTTTTTT
CASSLMPATNEKLFF
>TRBJ2-2|TRBD1|.|TRBV7-2
TGTGCCAGCAGTCCAGGGGGCGCGAACACCGGGGAGCTGTTTTTT
CASSPGGANTGELFF
>TRBJ2-5|.|.|TRBV25-1
TGTGCCAGCAGTGAACGTAGGCAGGGGGGCAATGAGCAGTACTTC
CASSERRQGGNEQYF
>TRBJ2-3|.|.|TRBV2
TGTGCCAGCAGTGAAGCGGGGTGGTTCACAGATACGCAGTATTTT
CASSEAGWFTDTQYF
>TRBJ2-6|.|many|TRBV29-1
TGCAGCGTTGAAGTTCTAGCTGACGGGGCCAACGTCCTGACTTTC
CSVEVLADGANVLTF
>TRBJ2-1|.|.|TRBV27
TGTGCCAGCAGTCCGATCTCCCGGGCCCGAGAGCAGTTCTTC
CASSPISRAREQFF
>TRBJ2-1|TRBD2|few|TRBV11-2
TGTGCCAGCAGCTTAGCCCCTCGCGGGAGTTACAATGAGCAGTTCTTC
CASSLAPRGSYNEQFF
>TRBJ2-1|TRBD2|.|TRBV11-2
TGTGCCAGCAGCTATTTGGCTAGCGGAGTCGGGAATGAGCAGTTCTTC
CASSYLASGVGNEQFF
>TRBJ2-6|TRBD2|once|TRBV11-2
TGTGCCAGCAGCTTAGATAGCGGGGGGAGCTCTGGGGCCAACGTCCTGACTTTC
CASSLDSGGSSGANVLTF
>TRBJ2-7|.|.|TRBV29-1
TGCAGCGTCCTACCGGCGGCGGGACCCTACAATGAGCAGTACTTC
CSVLPAAGPYNEQYF
>TRBJ2-3|TRBD2|few|TRBV3-1
TGTGCCAGCAGCAAGGGACTAGCGATGAGGACAGATACGCAGTATTTT
CASSKGLAMRTDTQYF
>TRBJ1-3|TRBD1|.|TRBV20-1
TGCAGTGGGACAGGCTGGGGAAACACCATATATTTT
CSGTGWGNTIYF
>TRBJ2-5|.|.|TRBV10-3
TGTGCCATCGGTGTTCGCCACGTCCGAGAGACCCAGTACTTC
CAIGVRHVRETQYF
>TRBJ2-4|.|few|TRBV3-1
TGTGCCAGCGCCTTAGAGCATGCCAAAAACATTCAGTACTTC
CASALEHAKNIQYF
>TRBJ1-2|.|.|TRBV10-2
TGCGCCAGCAGTGATCGGAGGGGGAAGGGGGGCTACACCTTC
CASSDRRGKGGYTF
>TRBJ2-1|TRBD2|few|TRBV20-1
TGCAGTGCCCTACCAGCGGGGGCCAGCTCCTACAATGAGCAGTTCTTC
CSALPAGASSYNEQFF
>TRBJ2-3|.|.|TRBV21-1
TGTGCCAGCAGCAAAGTACAGGGTACAGATACGCAGTATTTT
CASSKVQGTDTQYF
>TRBJ2-3|TRBD2|few|TRBV9
TGTGCCAGCAGCGCGGGACTAGCGGGGGGGTTGGCAGATACGCAGTATTTT
CASSAGLAGGLADTQYF
>TRBJ2-7|TRBD2|.|TRBV6-5
TGTGCCAGCAGGACTAGCGGGAGGACCCACGAGCAGTACTTC
CASRTSGRTHEQYF
>TRBJ2-3|.|.|TRBV7-2
TGTGCCAGCAGCTTTAGTGGCTTTACTAGCACAGATACGCAGTATTTT
CASSFSGFTSTDTQYF